This T cell receptor beta chain was sequenced in a study of blood T cell repertoires in COVID-19. Study-wide context: Researchers got acute and convalescent COVID-19 samples from the United States, Italy and Spain.

Participants reported their clinical history, and cohort assignment relied on those reports. Method: immunoSEQ multiplex PCR; TCRdb's copy keeps in-frame clones and lacks some. This table has about 210,000 clones, about 88% appearing once. V lost 6 bases to trimming and J lost 1 base; unmatched junction nucleotides: 5. The germline CDR1 and CDR2 sequences are SQVTM and ANQGSEA. The CDR3 consists of 14 residues. The sequence was obtained from a woman aged 30 to 39 who had been exposed to COVID-19. The chain recombines TRBV29-1 with TRBJ2-2; 7 nucleotides agree with TRBD1. Sequenced input: PBMCs or T cells enriched from blood (not recorded which). CDR3 sequence (DNA): TGCAGCGTCGGGGACAGACGGAACACCGGGGAGCTGTTTTTT. It translates to CSVGDRRNTGELFF.